This paragraph covers one TCR beta chain sequence. Its binding antigen is unknown. Nothing much larger sits one base from this clone, and base qualities are not available. CDR1 and CDR2 (MDHEN, SYDVKM) derive from the germline V gene. V and J are trimmed by 6 bases and 2 bases, and the gene matches miss 13 bases of the junction. The CDR3 holds 17 amino acids from the cysteine to the phenylalanine. The entry retains the CDR3 DNA only, 51 bases that are in frame from base 1. The data were taken from a study of regulatory T cells in long-lasting Graves disease (dated by TCRdb to about 2021). Broadly, across the study: Persistent Graves' disease was defined as antithyroid drug treatment for over 5 years with persistently positive TSH receptor autoantibodies. TCR sequencing covered around 13 persistent and about 20 newly diagnosed Graves' disease patients, some 35 samples in total. Persistent Graves' disease patients in the clinical cohort had taken antithyroid drugs for roughly ten years on average. Patients with persistent Graves' disease were compared with patients with newly diagnosed Graves' disease using TCR sequencing and RNA sequencing of peripheral blood. The study took place in China and was registered as a clinical trial. Summary of the overall study and its limitations: Compared with newly diagnosed patients, patients with persistent Graves' disease had lower TCR Shannon entropy and fewer highly expanded clones, which suggests clonal expansion. Peripheral blood alone was examined, since thyroid tissue, which constituted the primary lesion, could not be accessed. More public clonotypes were shared among persistent patients (around 2,600) than among newly diagnosed patients (roughly 1,000). Preferential use of TRBV28, TRBJ1-2 and TRBJ2-5 was observed in persistent disease, whereas TRBV20-1 and TRBJ2-1 were favored in newly diagnosed disease. Only the TCR beta chain was sequenced and analyzed. The authors noted that the small sample size was a limitation that may lower accuracy.

The time point label corresponds to: persistent/refractory GD, antithyroid drugs over 5 years with positive TRAb. For both TCR sequencing and RNA sequencing, RNA was extracted from PBMCs using TRIzol. Graves' disease was diagnosed according to American Thyroid Association guidelines. Patients were recruited from an endocrinology department in Xi'an, China. From each patient, around 9 milliliters of peripheral blood was collected into an EDTA anticoagulant tube. Ficoll Paque Plus density gradient separation was used to isolate PBMCs, and no further T cell sorting was done. An Agilent 2100 Bioanalyzer and agarose gel were used to check RNA quality, and a NanoDrop 2000 was used to measure RNA concentration. Library construction relied on multiplex PCR. The sequencer listed for this sample is Illumina HiSeq 4000. To build TCR beta libraries, CDR3 regions were amplified by Arm-PCR using iRepertoire HTBI primers. Gel purification was performed on PCR products prior to sequencing. Concerning the study's data processing: Gene usage analysis of CDR3 amino acid clonotypes relied on the roughly 64 TRBV and 13 to 15 TRBJ segments identified across samples. COPE and FqMerger were used to merge the filtered high-quality paired reads into contigs. Contigs were aligned with BLAST to IMGT TRBV, TRBD and TRBJ reference genes, and CDR3 was defined per IMGT. Highly expanded clones were defined as clonotypes with a frequency above 0.1%. Shannon entropy was used to measure repertoire diversity, and the Gini coefficient was used to measure V-J evenness. Clonotypes shared by more than one individual were considered public. The raw public data were reprocessed by TCRdb itself: fastp quality trimming at Q25, MiXCR clonotype calling, in-frame beta chains only. Rows merge per CDR3 protein into single entries with the most common DNA and genes. TCRdb, not the original authors, processed these V and J calls. Here the sample has 390,000 or so distinct CDR3 sequences; approximately 25% occur a single time. Jointly, the top ten make up around 30% of the sample.

This receptor chain uses TRBV28 and TRBJ2-7, and 10 bases in between align with TRBD2. The sample was peripheral blood mononuclear cells (PBMCs), taken when the disease was refractory, from a patient treated with antithyroid drugs. The sequence was collected from a woman aged 40 to 55 with Graves disease. Donor details come from another sample of the same person, matched by shared clones. Here is the DNA: TGTGCCAGCAGCCAACCTCTAGCGGGAGTTCAACCCTACGAGCAGTACTTC. This encodes CASSQPLAGVQPYEQYF.